The 14 T cell receptor beta chains reported below all come from one sample, sequenced in a study of blood T cell repertoires in COVID-19. The protocol was immunoSEQ multiplex PCR, while the TCRdb copy is restricted to in-frame clones and leaves out a portion. The sample consists of tens of thousands of clones, approximately 84% of them appearing once. Material: peripheral blood. All receptors derive from a man in his fifties or sixties with active COVID-19.

This rearrangement joins TRBV11-2 to TRBJ2-5; D gene uncertain. There are 13 residues in the CDR3. The germline V and J ends were trimmed by 6 bases and 5 bases, with 13 bases remaining between them. Germline V gene sequence: CDR1 SGHAT, CDR2 FQNNGV. The CDR3 DNA reads as TGTGCCAGCAGTCTGGAGAGGCTGGAGACCCAGTACTTC. This codes for CASSLERLETQYF.

V is TRBV4-1 and J is TRBJ1-3; weak D call: TRBD1 (6 bases). V gave up 0 bases and J gave up 2 bases, with 8 bases separating them. Germline V gene lookup returns CDR1 MGHRA and CDR2 YSYEKL. This CDR3 is built from 15 residues. The CDR3 region is CASSQEDRTGNTIYF. DNA of the CDR3: TGCGCCAGCAGCCAAGAGGACAGAACTGGAAACACCATATATTTT.

The genes are TRBV7-2 and TRBJ1-5, with unresolved D. Trimming removed 3 bases from V and 7 bases from J, with 10 bases in between. This CDR3 comprises 13 residues. The V gene's germline CDR1 is SGHTA and CDR2 FQGNSA. The CDR3 DNA reads TGTGCCAGCAGCTTGGACTTCTACCAGCCCCAGCATTTT. Its translation is CASSLDFYQPQHF. Together with reference TRBV7-2 and TRBJ1-5, the CDR3 gives the full variable domain: GAGVSQSPSNKVTEKGKDVELRCDPISGHTALYWYRQSLGQGLEFLIYFQGNSAPDKSGLPSDRFSAERTGGSVSTLTIQRTQQEDSAVYLCASSLDFYQPQHFGDGTRLSIL.

The V gene is TRBV6-4, the J gene TRBJ2-1; the match to TRBD2 covers 14 bases. The CDR3 has 15 residues. From germline, CDR1 is MRHNA and CDR2 SNTAGT. Germline trimming cut 2 bases from V and 6 bases from J; bases unmatched to any gene: 0. The CDR3 DNA reads TGTGCCAGCAGTGACGGGACTAGCGGGGGCAATGAGCAGTTCTTC. Its translation is CASSDGTSGGNEQFF.

The V call is TRBV6-2 or TRBV6-3, the J call TRBJ2-3, with 10 bases aligning to TRBD1. The CDR3 runs to 16 residues. V dropped 5 bases and J dropped 0; count of bases not matched to a gene: 5. The germline V gene has CDR1 MNHEY and CDR2 SVGEGT. In DNA, the CDR3 is TGTGCCAGCAGTCGTGGGACAGGGGCTAGCACAGATACGCAGTATTTT. It is translated as CASSRGTGASTDTQYF.

By proportion, this clone is medium-sized. This rearrangement joins TRBV9 to TRBJ2-1; 9 bases line up with TRBD2. J lost 7 bases, V lost 4 bases, and 12 bases had no gene match. The CDR3 has 16 amino acids. Per germline, CDR1 SGDLS and CDR2 YYNGEE. CDR3 nucleotides: TGTGCCAGCAGCCCCCCAGGAGGCGGGGGGGCAAATGAGCAGTTCTTC. Translation: CASSPPGGGGANEQFF.

This clone was observed once. This chain joins TRBV27 and TRBJ2-1; TRBD2 matches at 12 bases. Germline trimming cut 3 bases from V and 7 bases from J; bases unmatched to any gene: 10. Germline V gene lookup returns CDR1 MNHEY and CDR2 SMNVEV (reference sequence). The CDR3 is 17 residues long. The CDR3 spells CASSFGSSGRALNEQFF. Written as DNA, the CDR3 is TGTGCCAGCAGTTTCGGGTCTAGCGGGAGGGCTTTGAATGAGCAGTTCTTC.

This chain joins TRBV6-6 and TRBJ2-7, with a tentative D call TRBD1 (6 bases). V was shortened by 0 bases and J by 6 bases, with 15 bases between the two germline ends. Looked up from germline, CDR1 is MNHNY and CDR2 is SVGAGI (reference sequence). This CDR3 contains 15 residues. CDR3 in amino acids: CASSYSGTFSGEQYF. CDR3 coding DNA: TGTGCCAGCAGTTACTCAGGGACATTTTCTGGCGAGCAGTACTTC.

This clone was counted once. V gene TRBV5-4 combines with J gene TRBJ2-7; TRBD2 matches 10 bases. Germline CDR1 reads SGHNT; CDR2 reads YYREEE (reference sequence). J was trimmed by 2 bases and V by 2 bases; bases with no gene match: 7. The CDR3 has 16 residues. The CDR3 region has the DNA TGTGCCAGCAGCTTAGAGCTAGCGGGGGCCCCCTACGAGCAGTACTTC. Translation: CASSLELAGAPYEQYF. Full variable domain (remainder filled in from reference TRBV5-4 and TRBJ2-7): ETGVTQSPTHLIKTRGQQVTLRCSSQSGHNTVSWYQQALGQGPQFIFQYYREEENGRGNFPPRFSGLQFPNYSSELNVNALELDDSALYLCASSLELAGAPYEQYFGPGTRLTVT.

This clone was found a few times. This chain uses TRBV18 with TRBJ2-5, with 9 bases fitting TRBD2. Germline-derived CDR1 and CDR2 are KGHSH and LQKENI. V trimming: 3 bases; J trimming: 5 bases; junction bases outside the gene matches: 7. This CDR3 is 15 amino acids long. CDR3 DNA sequence: TGTGCCAGCTCACCTCGTCGGCGGGAGGGTGAGACCCAGTACTTC. Protein: CASSPRRREGETQYF.

The chain recombines TRBV7-2 with TRBJ1-6, with D perhaps matching TRBD1 (6 bases). This CDR3 has 15 residues. Deletions cut 7 bases from V and 5 bases from J, with 15 bases between. Germline V gives CDR1 SGHTA, CDR2 FQGNSA. The CDR3 bases are TGTGCCAGCATGAAAAGGGACACCAATAATTCACCCCTCCACTTT. Translation: CASMKRDTNNSPLHF.

This chain links TRBV3-1 (or the pseudogene TRBV3-2) with TRBJ2-1; 8 bases map to TRBD2. Germline trimming cut 1 base from V and 7 bases from J; bases unmatched to any gene: 12. CDR1 is LGHDT and CDR2 is YNNKEL in the germline V gene (reference sequence). This CDR3 has 17 residues. The CDR3 nucleotides read TGTGCCAGCAGCCAAGGTCGAGATAGCGGGGCGGGGAATGAGCAGTTCTTC. Translated, it gives CASSQGRDSGAGNEQFF.

The chain couples TRBV5-4 to TRBJ2-5; D unresolved. The CDR3 totals 14 residues. The V gene lost 4 bases and the J gene lost 5 bases, with 15 bases spanning the gap. Germline loops: CDR1 SGHNT, CDR2 YYREEE (reference sequence). CDR3 in amino acids: CASSEVQMAETQYF. In DNA, the CDR3 is TGTGCCAGCAGCGAGGTCCAGATGGCCGAGACCCAGTACTTC.

The table lists this clone with a count of one. CDR3 sequence (DNA): TGTGCCAGCAGCCCCTATTTGGGAGGCTCCTACGAGCAGTACTTC. Its protein product is CASSPYLGGSYEQYF. The rearrangement joins TRBV3-1 (or the pseudogene TRBV3-2) to TRBJ2-7; perhaps TRBD2 as D (6 bases). V was shortened by 4 bases and J by 0 bases, with 13 bases between the two germline ends. Per germline, CDR1 LGHDT and CDR2 YNNKEL (reference sequence). CDR3 length: 15 amino acids.